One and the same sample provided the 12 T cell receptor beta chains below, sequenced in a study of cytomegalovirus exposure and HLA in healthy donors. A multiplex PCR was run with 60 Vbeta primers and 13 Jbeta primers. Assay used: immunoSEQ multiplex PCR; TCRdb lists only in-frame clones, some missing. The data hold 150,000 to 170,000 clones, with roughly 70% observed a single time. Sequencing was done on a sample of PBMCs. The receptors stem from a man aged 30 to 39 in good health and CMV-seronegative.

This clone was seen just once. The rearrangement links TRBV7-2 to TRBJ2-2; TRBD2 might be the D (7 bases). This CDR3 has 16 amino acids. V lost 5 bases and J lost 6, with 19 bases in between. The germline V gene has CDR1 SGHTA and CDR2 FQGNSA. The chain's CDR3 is CASSRLMAGASGELFF. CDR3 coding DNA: TGTGCCAGCAGCCGCCTCATGGCGGGGGCCTCCGGGGAGCTGTTTTTT.

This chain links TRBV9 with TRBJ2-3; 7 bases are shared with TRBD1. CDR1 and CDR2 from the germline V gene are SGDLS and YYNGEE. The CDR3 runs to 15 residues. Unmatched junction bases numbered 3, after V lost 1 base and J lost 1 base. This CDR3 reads CASSVNTGGTDTQYF. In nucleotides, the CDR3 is TGTGCCAGCAGCGTAAATACAGGGGGCACAGATACGCAGTATTTT.

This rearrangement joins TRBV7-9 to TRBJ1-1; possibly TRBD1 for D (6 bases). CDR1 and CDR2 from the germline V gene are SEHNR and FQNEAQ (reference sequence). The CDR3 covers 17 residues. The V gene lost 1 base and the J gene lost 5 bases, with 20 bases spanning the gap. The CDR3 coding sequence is TGTGCCAGCAGCTTAGATCGGGGAGCGGGGGCGGATACTGAAGCTTTCTTT. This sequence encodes CASSLDRGAGADTEAFF.

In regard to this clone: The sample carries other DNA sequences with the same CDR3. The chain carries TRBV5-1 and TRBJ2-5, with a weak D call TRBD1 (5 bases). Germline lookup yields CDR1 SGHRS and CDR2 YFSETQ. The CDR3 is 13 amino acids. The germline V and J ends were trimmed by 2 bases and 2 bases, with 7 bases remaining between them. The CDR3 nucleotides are TGCGCCAGCAGCTTCCCAGGGCAAGAGACCCAGTACTTC. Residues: CASSFPGQETQYF.

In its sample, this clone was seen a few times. The CDR3 is CASSPDTGNQPQHF. For the CDR3, the DNA is TGTGCCAGCTCACCGGACACAGGCAATCAGCCCCAGCATTTT. This chain joins TRBV18 and TRBJ1-5, with D perhaps matching TRBD1 (5 bases). The V gene lost 3 bases and the J gene lost 2 bases, with 8 bases spanning the gap. Germline V gives CDR1 KGHSH, CDR2 LQKENI. The CDR3 has 14 residues.

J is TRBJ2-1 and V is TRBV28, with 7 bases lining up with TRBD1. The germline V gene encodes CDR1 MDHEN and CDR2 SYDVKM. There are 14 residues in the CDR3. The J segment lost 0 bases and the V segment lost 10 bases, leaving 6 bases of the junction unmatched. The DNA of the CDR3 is TGTGCCACCGAGACAGGGAGCTCCTACAATGAGCAGTTCTTC. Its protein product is CATETGSSYNEQFF.

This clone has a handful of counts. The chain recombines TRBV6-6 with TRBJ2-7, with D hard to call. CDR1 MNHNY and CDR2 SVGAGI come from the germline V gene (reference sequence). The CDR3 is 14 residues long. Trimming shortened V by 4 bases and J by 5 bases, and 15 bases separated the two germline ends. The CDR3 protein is CASSFGQFPNEQYF. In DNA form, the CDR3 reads TGTGCCAGCAGTTTTGGGCAGTTCCCTAACGAGCAGTACTTC.

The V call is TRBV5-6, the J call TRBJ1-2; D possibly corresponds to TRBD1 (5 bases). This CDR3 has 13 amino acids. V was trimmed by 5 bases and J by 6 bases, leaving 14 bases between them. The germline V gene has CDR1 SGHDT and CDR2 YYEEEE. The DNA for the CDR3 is TGTGCCAGCAGACAACAGGAGCACCATGGCTACACCTTC. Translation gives CASRQQEHHGYTF.

The CDR3 DNA sequence: TGTGCCAGTAGTAACCAGGGATCTAGCAATCAGCCCCAGCATTTT. This gives the protein CASSNQGSSNQPQHF. The genes are TRBV19 and TRBJ1-5; D is perhaps TRBD1 (5 bases). This CDR3 is 15 amino acids long. CDR1 is LNHDA, CDR2 SQIVND, per germline (reference sequence). Trimming shortened V by 4 bases and J by 0 bases, and 10 bases separated the two germline ends.

The CDR3 spells CASSIAQGLDNEQFF. CDR3 bases: TGCGCCAGCAGCATAGCACAGGGTCTCGACAATGAGCAGTTCTTC. This sequence joins TRBV5-1 and TRBJ2-1, with D maybe TRBD1 (6 bases). The CDR3 sequence is 15 residues long. V was cut by 4 bases and J by 5 bases, with 16 bases left in between. Germline CDR1 is SGHRS and CDR2 is YFSETQ.

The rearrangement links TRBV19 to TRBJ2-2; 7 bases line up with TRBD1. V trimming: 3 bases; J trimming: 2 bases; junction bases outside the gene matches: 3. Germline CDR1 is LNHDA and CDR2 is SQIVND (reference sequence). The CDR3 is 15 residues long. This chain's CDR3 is CASSMGQLNTGELFF. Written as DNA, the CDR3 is TGTGCCAGTAGTATGGGACAGCTTAACACCGGGGAGCTGTTTTTT.

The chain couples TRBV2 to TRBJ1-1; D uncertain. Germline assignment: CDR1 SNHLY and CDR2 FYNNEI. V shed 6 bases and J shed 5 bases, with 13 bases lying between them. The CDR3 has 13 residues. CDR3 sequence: CASRDELGTEAFF. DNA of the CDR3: TGTGCCAGCAGGGATGAGCTCGGGACTGAAGCTTTCTTT. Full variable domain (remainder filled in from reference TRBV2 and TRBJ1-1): EPEVTQTPSHQVTQMGQEVILRCVPISNHLYFYWYRQILGQKVEFLVSFYNNEISEKSEIFDDQFSVERPDGSNFTLKIRSTKLEDSAMYFCASRDELGTEAFFGQGTRLTVV.